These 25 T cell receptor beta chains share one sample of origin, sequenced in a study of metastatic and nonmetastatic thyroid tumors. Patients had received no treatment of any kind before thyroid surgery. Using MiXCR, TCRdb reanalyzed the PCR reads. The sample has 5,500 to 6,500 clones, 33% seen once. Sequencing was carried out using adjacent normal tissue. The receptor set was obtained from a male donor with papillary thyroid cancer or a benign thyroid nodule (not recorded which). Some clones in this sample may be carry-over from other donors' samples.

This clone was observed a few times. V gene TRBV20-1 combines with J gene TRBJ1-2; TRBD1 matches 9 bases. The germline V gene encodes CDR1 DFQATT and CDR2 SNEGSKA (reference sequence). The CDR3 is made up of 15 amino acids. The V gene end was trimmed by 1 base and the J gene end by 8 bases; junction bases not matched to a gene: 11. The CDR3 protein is CSARGGTGPGEGYTF. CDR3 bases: TGCAGTGCTAGAGGAGGGACAGGGCCGGGCGAGGGCTACACCTTC.

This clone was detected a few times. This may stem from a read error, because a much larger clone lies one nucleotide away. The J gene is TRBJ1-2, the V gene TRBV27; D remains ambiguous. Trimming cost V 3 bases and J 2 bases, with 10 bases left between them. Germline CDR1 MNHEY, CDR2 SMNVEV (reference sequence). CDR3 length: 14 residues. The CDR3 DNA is TGTGCCAGCAGTTTGAAGACAACGAACTATGGCTACACCTTC. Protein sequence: CASSLKTTNYGYTF.

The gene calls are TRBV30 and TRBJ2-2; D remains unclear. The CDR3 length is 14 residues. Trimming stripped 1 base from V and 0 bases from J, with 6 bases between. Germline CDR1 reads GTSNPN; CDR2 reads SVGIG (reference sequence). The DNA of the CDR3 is TGTGCCTGGAGTGGGGTCGCGAACACCGGGGAGCTGTTTTTT. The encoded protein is CAWSGVANTGELFF. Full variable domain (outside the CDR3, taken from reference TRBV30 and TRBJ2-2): SQTIHQWPATLVQPVGSPLSLECTVEGTSNPNLYWYRQAAGRGLQLLFYSVGIGQISSEVPQNLSASRPQDRQFILSSKKLLLSDSGFYLCAWSGVANTGELFFGEGSRLTVL.

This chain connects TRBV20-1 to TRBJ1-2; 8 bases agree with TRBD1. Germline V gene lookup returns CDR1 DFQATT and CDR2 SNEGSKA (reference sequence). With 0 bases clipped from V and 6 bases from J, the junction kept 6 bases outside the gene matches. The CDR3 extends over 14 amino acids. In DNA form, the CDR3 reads TGCAGTGCTAGAGAAACAGGGGGAGGGGATGGCTACACCTTC. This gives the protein CSARETGGGDGYTF.

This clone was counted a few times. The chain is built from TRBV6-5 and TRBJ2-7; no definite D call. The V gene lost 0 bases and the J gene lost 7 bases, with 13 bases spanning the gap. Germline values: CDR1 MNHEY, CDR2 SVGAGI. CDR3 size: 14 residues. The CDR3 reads CASSYSVPLVEQYF. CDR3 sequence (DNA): TGTGCCAGCAGTTACTCGGTCCCCCTGGTGGAGCAGTACTTC.

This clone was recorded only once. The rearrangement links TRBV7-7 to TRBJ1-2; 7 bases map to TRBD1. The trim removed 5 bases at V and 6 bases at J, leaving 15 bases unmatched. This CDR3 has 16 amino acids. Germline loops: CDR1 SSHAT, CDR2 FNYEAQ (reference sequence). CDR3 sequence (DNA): TGTGCCAGCAGCCGAGGAACGGAGGGACAGACCAATGGCTACACCTTC. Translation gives CASSRGTEGQTNGYTF.

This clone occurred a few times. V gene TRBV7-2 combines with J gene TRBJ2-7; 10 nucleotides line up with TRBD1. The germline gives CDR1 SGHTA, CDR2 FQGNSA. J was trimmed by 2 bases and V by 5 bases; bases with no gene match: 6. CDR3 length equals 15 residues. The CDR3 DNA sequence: TGTGCCAGCAGCCTAGGACAGGGGGGGACCTACGAGCAGTACTTC. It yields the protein CASSLGQGGTYEQYF.

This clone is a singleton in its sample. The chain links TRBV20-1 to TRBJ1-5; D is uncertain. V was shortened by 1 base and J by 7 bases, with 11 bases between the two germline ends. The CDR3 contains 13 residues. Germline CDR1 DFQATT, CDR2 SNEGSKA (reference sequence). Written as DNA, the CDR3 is TGCAGTGCTAGAGCGTTCGGGAACCAGCCCCAGCATTTT. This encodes CSARAFGNQPQHF.

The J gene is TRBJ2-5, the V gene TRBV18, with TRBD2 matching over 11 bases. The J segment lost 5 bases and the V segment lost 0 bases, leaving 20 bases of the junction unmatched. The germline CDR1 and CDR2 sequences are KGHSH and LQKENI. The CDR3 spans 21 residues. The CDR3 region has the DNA TGTGCCAGCTCACCACCGAATTTCTACAGGGCTAGCGGGAGGTTCTTGGAGACCCAGTACTTC. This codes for CASSPPNFYRASGRFLETQYF. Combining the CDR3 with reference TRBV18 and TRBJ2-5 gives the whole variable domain NAGVMQNPRHLVRRRGQEARLRCSPMKGHSHVYWYRQLPEEGLKFMVYLQKENIIDESGMPKERFSAEFPKEGPSILRIQQVVRGDSAAYFCASSPPNFYRASGRFLETQYFGPGTRLLVL.

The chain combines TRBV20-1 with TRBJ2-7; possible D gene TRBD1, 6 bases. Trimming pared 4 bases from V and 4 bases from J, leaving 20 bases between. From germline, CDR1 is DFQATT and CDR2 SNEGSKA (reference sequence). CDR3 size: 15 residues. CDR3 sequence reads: CSAIGPQGSWYEQYF. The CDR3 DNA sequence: TGCAGTGCTATAGGGCCCCAGGGGTCATGGTACGAGCAGTACTTC.

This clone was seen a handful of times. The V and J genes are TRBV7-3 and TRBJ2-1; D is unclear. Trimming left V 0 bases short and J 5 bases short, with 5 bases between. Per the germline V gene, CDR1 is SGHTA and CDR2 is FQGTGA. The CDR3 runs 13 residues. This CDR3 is CASSLTGHNEQFF. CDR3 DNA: TGTGCCAGCAGCTTAACCGGGCACAATGAGCAGTTCTTC.

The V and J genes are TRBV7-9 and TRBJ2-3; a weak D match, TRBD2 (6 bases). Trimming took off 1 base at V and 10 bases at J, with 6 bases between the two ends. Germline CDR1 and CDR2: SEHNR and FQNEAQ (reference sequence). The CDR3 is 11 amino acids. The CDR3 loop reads CASSLGGAQYF. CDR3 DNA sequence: TGTGCCAGCAGCTTAGGGGGGGCGCAGTATTTT.

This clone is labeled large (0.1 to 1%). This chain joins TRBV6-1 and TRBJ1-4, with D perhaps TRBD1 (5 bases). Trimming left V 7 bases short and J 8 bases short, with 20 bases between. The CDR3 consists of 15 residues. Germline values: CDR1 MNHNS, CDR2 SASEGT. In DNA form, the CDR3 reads TGTGCCAGCACCAACCGGGGACTGGGAGGAGAAAAACTGTTTTTT. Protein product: CASTNRGLGGEKLFF.

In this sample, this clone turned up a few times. Here the CDR3 reads CASSYLGETEAFF. In DNA form, the CDR3 reads TGTGCCAGCAGTTACTTGGGGGAAACTGAAGCTTTCTTT. V and J are TRBV6-5 and TRBJ1-1, with D perhaps matching TRBD1 (5 bases). The V gene lost 1 base and the J gene lost 5 bases, with 8 bases spanning the gap. Germline loops: CDR1 MNHEY, CDR2 SVGAGI. CDR3 length equals 13 residues.

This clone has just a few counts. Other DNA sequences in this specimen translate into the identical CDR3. Written as DNA, the CDR3 is TGTGCCAGCAGCGTTGCCGTAGCGGGGAACACCGGGGAGCTGTTTTTT. Amino acid sequence: CASSVAVAGNTGELFF. V gene TRBV9 combines with J gene TRBJ2-2, with 7 bases aligning to TRBD2. CDR3 length equals 16 residues. The V gene end was trimmed by 2 bases and the J gene end by 1 base; junction bases not matched to a gene: 5. CDR1 is SGDLS, CDR2 YYNGEE, per germline. Combining the CDR3 with reference TRBV9 and TRBJ2-2 gives the whole variable domain DSGVTQTPKHLITATGQRVTLRCSPRSGDLSVYWYQQSLDQGLQFLIQYYNGEERAKGNILERFSAQQFPDLHSELNLSSLELGDSALYFCASSVAVAGNTGELFFGEGSRLTVL.

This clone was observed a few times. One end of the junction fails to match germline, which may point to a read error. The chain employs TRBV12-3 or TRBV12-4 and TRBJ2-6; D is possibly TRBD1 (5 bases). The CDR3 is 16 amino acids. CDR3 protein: CASSLAGLKQANVPTF. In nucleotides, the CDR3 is TGTGCCAGCAGTTTAGCGGGATTGAAACAGGCCAACGTCCCGACTTTC.

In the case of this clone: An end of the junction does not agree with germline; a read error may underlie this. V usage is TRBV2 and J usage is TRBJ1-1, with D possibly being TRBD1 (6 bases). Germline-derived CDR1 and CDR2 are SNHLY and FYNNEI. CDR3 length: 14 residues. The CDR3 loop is CSSKLYYTGSEAFF. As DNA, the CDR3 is TGTTCCAGCAAACTCTATTACACAGGGTCGGAAGCTTTCTTT.

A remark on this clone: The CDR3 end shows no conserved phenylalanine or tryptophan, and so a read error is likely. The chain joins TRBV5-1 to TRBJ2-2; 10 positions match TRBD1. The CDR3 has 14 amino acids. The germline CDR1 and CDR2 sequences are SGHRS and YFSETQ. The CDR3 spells CVSSRDRGTGELFL. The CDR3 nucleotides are TGCGTCAGCAGTCGGGACAGGGGTACAGGGGAGCTGTTTCTT.

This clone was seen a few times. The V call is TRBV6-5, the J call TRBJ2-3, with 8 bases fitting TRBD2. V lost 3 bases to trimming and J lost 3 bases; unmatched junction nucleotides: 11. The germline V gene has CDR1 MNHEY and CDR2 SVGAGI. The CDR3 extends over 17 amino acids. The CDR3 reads CASSYPSRLANTDTQYF. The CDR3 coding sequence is TGTGCCAGCAGTTATCCATCTCGACTAGCGAATACAGATACGCAGTATTTT.

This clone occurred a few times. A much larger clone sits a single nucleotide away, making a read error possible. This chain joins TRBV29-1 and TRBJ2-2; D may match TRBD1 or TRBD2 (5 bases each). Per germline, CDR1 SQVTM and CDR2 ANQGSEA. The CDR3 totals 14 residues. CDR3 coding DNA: TGCAGCGTTGAATGCCAGGGTAGGGCCGGGGAGCTGTCTTTT. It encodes CSVECQGRAGELSF.

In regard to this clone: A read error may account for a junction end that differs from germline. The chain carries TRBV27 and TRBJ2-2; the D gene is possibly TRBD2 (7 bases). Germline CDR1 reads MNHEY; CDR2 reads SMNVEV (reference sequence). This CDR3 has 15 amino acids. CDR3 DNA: TGTGCCAGCACCTTCGGGGGGCTTAACACCGGGGAGCCGTTTTTT. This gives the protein CASTFGGLNTGEPFF.

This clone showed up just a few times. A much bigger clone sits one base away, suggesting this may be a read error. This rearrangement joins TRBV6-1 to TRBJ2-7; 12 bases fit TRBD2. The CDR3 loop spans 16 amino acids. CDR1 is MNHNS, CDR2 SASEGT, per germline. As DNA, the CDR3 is TGTGCCAGCATTGAAATCGGACTAGCGGGGTTCTACGAGCAGTACTTC. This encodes CASIEIGLAGFYEQYF.

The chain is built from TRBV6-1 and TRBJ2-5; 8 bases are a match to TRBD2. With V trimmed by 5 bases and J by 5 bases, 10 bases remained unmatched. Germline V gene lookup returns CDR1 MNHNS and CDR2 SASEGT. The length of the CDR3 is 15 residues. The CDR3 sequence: CASSPPSSGFETQYF. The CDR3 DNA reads TGTGCCAGCAGTCCCCCCTCTAGCGGGTTTGAGACCCAGTACTTC.

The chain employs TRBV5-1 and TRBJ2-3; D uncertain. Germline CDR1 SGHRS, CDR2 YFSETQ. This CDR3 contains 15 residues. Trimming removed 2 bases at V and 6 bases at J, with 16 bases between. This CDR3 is CASSLTGWGWDTQYF. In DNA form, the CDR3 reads TGCGCCAGCAGCTTAACGGGTTGGGGTTGGGATACGCAGTATTTT.

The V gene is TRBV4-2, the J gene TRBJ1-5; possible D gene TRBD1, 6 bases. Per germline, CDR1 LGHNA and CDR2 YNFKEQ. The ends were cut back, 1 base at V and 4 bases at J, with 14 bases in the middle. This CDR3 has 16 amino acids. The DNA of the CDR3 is TGTGCCAGCAGCCAAGGCCGGGGGCTTGGAAATCAGCCCCAGCATTTT. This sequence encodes CASSQGRGLGNQPQHF.